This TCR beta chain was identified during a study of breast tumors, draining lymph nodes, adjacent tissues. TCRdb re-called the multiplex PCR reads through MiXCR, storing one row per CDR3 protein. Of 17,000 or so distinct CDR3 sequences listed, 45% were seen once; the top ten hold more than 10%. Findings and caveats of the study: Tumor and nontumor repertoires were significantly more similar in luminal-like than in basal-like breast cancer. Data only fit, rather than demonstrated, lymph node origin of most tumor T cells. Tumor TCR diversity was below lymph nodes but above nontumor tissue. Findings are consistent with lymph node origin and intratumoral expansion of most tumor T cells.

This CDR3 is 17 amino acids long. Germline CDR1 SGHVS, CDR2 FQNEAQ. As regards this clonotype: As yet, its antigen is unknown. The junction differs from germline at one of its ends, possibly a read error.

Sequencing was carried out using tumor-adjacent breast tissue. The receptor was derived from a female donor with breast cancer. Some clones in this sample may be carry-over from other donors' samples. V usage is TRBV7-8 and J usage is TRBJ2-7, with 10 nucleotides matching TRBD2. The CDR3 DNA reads TGTGCCAGCAGCTACAACCCAACTAGCGGGATTTTCTACCAGCAGTACTTC. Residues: CASSYNPTSGIFYQQYF.